These 30 T cell receptor beta chains were all obtained from the same sample, sequenced in a study of blood T cell repertoires in COVID-19. Using immunoSEQ multiplex PCR, the repertoire was profiled, and TCRdb retains in-frame clones only, with some absent. The sample carries roughly 230,000 clones, approximately 90% recorded once. The specimen sequenced was peripheral blood. The receptors stem from an older man with acute or convalescent COVID-19.

CDR3 amino acids: CAKLLAGSTDTQYF. The CDR3 DNA is TGTGCCAAGTTACTAGCGGGAAGCACAGATACGCAGTATTTT. This chain uses TRBV19 with TRBJ2-3, with 10 bases fitting TRBD2. Germline lookup yields CDR1 LNHDA and CDR2 SQIVND (reference sequence). The V segment lost 10 bases and the J segment 0 bases; nucleotides outside the gene matches: 4. This CDR3 is built from 14 residues.

This chain joins TRBV15 and TRBJ1-1; TRBD1 might be the D (6 bases). This CDR3 comprises 15 residues. The V end was cut by 5 bases, the J end by 0 bases, with 13 bases between. Germline values: CDR1 LNHNV, CDR2 YYDKDF (reference sequence). CDR3 sequence (DNA): TGTGCCACCAGCCCTACAGGGTCTTTGAACACTGAAGCTTTCTTT. Translating it yields CATSPTGSLNTEAFF.

V gene TRBV30 combines with J gene TRBJ1-3, with 8 bases that match TRBD1. Germline-derived CDR1 and CDR2 are GTSNPN and SVGIG (reference sequence). This CDR3 contains 16 residues. The junction had 9 bases not matched to a gene; V was cut back by 5 bases and J by 0 bases. The CDR3 nucleotides read TGTGCCTGGGGTAATGCAGGGGGCTCCTCTGGAAACACCATATATTTT. Protein product: CAWGNAGGSSGNTIYF. The full variable domain, rest sourced from reference TRBV30 and TRBJ1-3, is SQTIHQWPATLVQPVGSPLSLECTVEGTSNPNLYWYRQAAGRGLQLLFYSVGIGQISSEVPQNLSASRPQDRQFILSSKKLLLSDSGFYLCAWGNAGGSSGNTIYFGEGSWLTVV.

The gene calls are TRBV7-2 and TRBJ2-7; 7 bases line up with TRBD1. V shed 8 bases, J shed 4 bases, and the junction held 5 bases outside the gene matches. Germline V lookup: CDR1 SGHTA, CDR2 FQGNSA. This CDR3 has 12 amino acids. DNA of the CDR3: TGTGCCAGCGGATACAGGGGATACGAGCAGTACTTC. Amino acid sequence: CASGYRGYEQYF.

V and J are TRBV18 and TRBJ2-3; no firm D call. The length of the CDR3 is 13 residues. Germline V CDR1 and CDR2: KGHSH, LQKENI. Trimming removed 6 bases from V and 0 bases from J, with 7 bases in between. DNA for the CDR3: TGTGCCAGCTCCCCCGTTAGCACAGATACGCAGTATTTT. This sequence encodes CASSPVSTDTQYF.

This sequence joins TRBV6-5 and TRBJ1-5; D unclear. The CDR3 spans 14 residues. V shed 5 bases and J shed 4 bases, with 12 bases lying between them. Germline assignment: CDR1 MNHEY and CDR2 SVGAGI. DNA for the CDR3: TGTGCCAGCAGTACCCTGGGCTGGAATCAGCCCCAGCATTTT. Protein product: CASSTLGWNQPQHF.

In its sample, this clone was seen many times. The J gene is TRBJ2-1, the V gene TRBV28; 9 bases align to TRBD2. CDR3 length equals 15 residues. V shed 8 bases, J shed 3 bases, and the junction held 8 bases outside the gene matches. CDR1 and CDR2 from the germline V gene are MDHEN and SYDVKM. The CDR3 DNA reads TGTGCCAGCGGGTTAGCGGGAGTTGGCTACAATGAGCAGTTCTTC. Translation gives CASGLAGVGYNEQFF.

The V call is TRBV5-4, the J call TRBJ1-2; 7 bases fit TRBD1. The junction had 3 bases not matched to a gene; V was cut back by 4 bases and J by 6 bases. The CDR3 contains 12 residues. In germline, CDR1 is SGHNT, CDR2 YYREEE (reference sequence). The chain's CDR3 is CASSRTGDGYTF. The CDR3 DNA reads TGTGCCAGCAGCCGAACAGGGGATGGCTACACCTTC.

The rearrangement joins TRBV6-5 to TRBJ1-5; 7 bases are shared with TRBD1. V lost 6 bases, J lost 1 base, and 3 bases stayed unmatched. CDR1 is MNHEY, CDR2 SVGAGI, per germline. CDR3 size: 14 residues. This CDR3 reads CASRAGGSNQPQHF. The CDR3 DNA follows: TGTGCCAGCAGGGCAGGGGGAAGCAATCAGCCCCAGCATTTT.

With respect to this clone: Other nucleotide sequences from this sample produce the same CDR3. V gene TRBV7-9 combines with J gene TRBJ2-7; TRBD2 matches at 11 bases. The germline gives CDR1 SEHNR, CDR2 FQNEAQ (reference sequence). Germline trimming cut 2 bases from V and 5 bases from J; bases unmatched to any gene: 2. The CDR3 sequence is 14 residues long. As DNA, the CDR3 is TGTGCCAGCAGCTTAACTAGCGGGAGCCACGAGCAGTACTTC. This codes for CASSLTSGSHEQYF.

This chain uses TRBV11-3 with TRBJ2-1, with D maybe TRBD1 (5 bases). The V gene's germline CDR1 is SGHNT and CDR2 YENEEA. The CDR3 consists of 16 residues. Deletions cut 5 bases from V and 0 bases from J, with 14 bases between. CDR3 sequence (DNA): TGTGCCAGCAGCCCGTCCCCACAGGACTCCTACAATGAGCAGTTCTTC. This translates into CASSPSPQDSYNEQFF.

V gene TRBV7-3 combines with J gene TRBJ2-2; 11 bases line up with TRBD2. J was trimmed by 6 bases and V by 1 base; bases with no gene match: 1. This CDR3 region has 15 residues. Per the germline V gene, CDR1 is SGHTA and CDR2 is FQGTGA. This chain's CDR3 is CASSLIAGGPGELFF. DNA of the CDR3: TGTGCCAGCAGCTTAATAGCGGGAGGGCCCGGGGAGCTGTTTTTT.

The gene calls are TRBV7-8 and TRBJ2-4; no reliable D call. Trimming left V 5 bases short and J 0 bases short, with 17 bases between. This CDR3 has 17 residues. Germline V gene data show CDR1 as SGHVS and CDR2 as FQNEAQ. CDR3 DNA sequence: TGTGCCAGCAGCCCCGCCGCGAGTTACTTAGCCAAAAACATTCAGTACTTC. This translates into CASSPAASYLAKNIQYF.

The chain has TRBV6-5 and TRBJ1-6, with TRBD1 identical over 7 bases. Germline V lookup: CDR1 MNHEY, CDR2 SVGAGI. This CDR3 contains 14 residues. V lost 4 bases, J lost 7 bases, and 4 bases stayed unmatched. CDR3 protein: CASSSRGPNSPLHF. The DNA for the CDR3 is TGTGCCAGCAGTTCAAGGGGGCCCAATTCACCCCTCCACTTT.

V usage is TRBV6-5 and J usage is TRBJ2-2; 10 positions match TRBD1. J lost 6 bases, V lost 6 bases, and 7 bases had no gene match. The CDR3 totals 15 residues. CDR1 and CDR2 from the germline V gene are MNHEY and SVGAGI. In nucleotides, the CDR3 is TGTGCCAGCAGGCGACAGGGGGCGCAAGCCGGGGAGCTGTTTTTT. Its translation: CASRRQGAQAGELFF.

The chain employs TRBV28 and TRBJ1-6; D ambiguous. Germline CDR1 reads MDHEN; CDR2 reads SYDVKM. V was shortened by 7 bases and J by 7 bases, with 23 bases between the two germline ends. The CDR3 is 17 residues long. CDR3 coding DNA: TGTGCCAGCAAGCGTGAGACAATTTCGGGGAGGAATTCACCCCTCCACTTT. Translated, it gives CASKRETISGRNSPLHF.

This rearrangement joins TRBV18 to TRBJ2-7; D is perhaps TRBD2 (5 bases). Trimming shortened V by 4 bases and J by 4 bases, and 8 bases separated the two germline ends. The CDR3 loop spans 12 amino acids. In germline, CDR1 is KGHSH, CDR2 LQKENI. The chain's CDR3 is CASSLEGYEQYF. For the CDR3, the DNA is TGTGCCAGCTCACTTGAGGGTTACGAGCAGTACTTC. The variable domain in full, completed from reference TRBV18 and TRBJ2-7, reads NAGVMQNPRHLVRRRGQEARLRCSPMKGHSHVYWYRQLPEEGLKFMVYLQKENIIDESGMPKERFSAEFPKEGPSILRIQQVVRGDSAAYFCASSLEGYEQYFGPGTRLTVT.

The chain employs TRBV19 and TRBJ2-7; 7 positions agree with TRBD2. Trimming removed 4 bases from V and 3 bases from J; junction bases left unmatched: 9. The CDR3 extends over 15 amino acids. CDR1 and CDR2 (germline): LNHDA, SQIVND (reference sequence). The CDR3 reads CASSKPGEGGYEQYF. The DNA of the CDR3 is TGTGCCAGTAGTAAGCCGGGGGAGGGAGGCTACGAGCAGTACTTC.

The V call is TRBV28, the J call TRBJ1-6, with 7 bases lining up with TRBD1. Germline V gene sequence: CDR1 MDHEN, CDR2 SYDVKM. There are 14 residues in the CDR3. With 7 bases clipped from V and 7 bases from J, the junction kept 7 bases outside the gene matches. In DNA, the CDR3 is TGTGCCAGCACCGCCGGGACAGTGAATTCACCCCTCCACTTT. Protein: CASTAGTVNSPLHF.

This CDR3 reads CASSYQMAGELFF. DNA for the CDR3: TGTGCCAGCAGCTATCAGATGGCCGGGGAGCTGTTTTTT. The chain recombines TRBV7-3 with TRBJ2-2; D not resolved. Germline-derived CDR1 and CDR2 are SGHTA and FQGTGA. The CDR3 sequence is 13 residues long. Trimming shortened V by 4 bases and J by 6 bases, and 9 bases separated the two germline ends.

This sequence joins TRBV11-2 and TRBJ2-3; D possibly corresponds to TRBD2 (5 bases). The CDR3 length is 14 residues. Looked up from germline, CDR1 is SGHAT and CDR2 is FQNNGV. The V end was cut by 1 base, the J end by 5 bases, with 10 bases between. The CDR3, as DNA: TGTGCCAGCAGCTTAGGAGGGAATCTAGATACGCAGTATTTT. This codes for CASSLGGNLDTQYF.

The gene calls are TRBV7-2 and TRBJ2-3; D call uncertain. This CDR3 has 13 residues. The germline V gene encodes CDR1 SGHTA and CDR2 FQGNSA. Trimming cost V 3 bases and J 3 bases, with 7 bases left between them. This CDR3 is CASSFLRTDTQYF. The CDR3 nucleotides are TGTGCCAGCAGCTTTTTGCGGACAGATACGCAGTATTTT.

This clone appeared a single time. The chain employs TRBV15 and TRBJ2-1; D perhaps matches TRBD1 (5 bases). V lost 0 bases to trimming and J lost 12 bases, with 12 bases between them. Germline CDR1 LNHNV, CDR2 YYDKDF (reference sequence). This CDR3 has 13 residues. CDR3 sequence (DNA): TGTGCCACCAGCAGAGATGAAGGGGATAGGCAGTTCTTC. It encodes CATSRDEGDRQFF.

The chain joins TRBV12-3 or TRBV12-4 to TRBJ2-3; D call uncertain. V lost 5 bases to trimming and J lost 7 bases, with 7 bases between them. The CDR3 length is 11 residues. CDR3 amino acids: CASSAEHTQYF. In DNA, the CDR3 is TGTGCCAGCAGTGCAGAACATACGCAGTATTTT.

The CDR3 loop reads CASSAAYVTDTQYF. CDR3 nucleotides: TGTGCCAGCAGTGCCGCGTACGTCACAGATACGCAGTATTTT. The chain carries TRBV28 and TRBJ2-3, with D hard to call. V was cut by 5 bases and J by 2 bases, with 11 bases left in between. Germline CDR1 is MDHEN and CDR2 is SYDVKM. The CDR3 is made up of 14 amino acids.

This rearrangement joins TRBV7-3 to TRBJ2-1, with D perhaps matching TRBD2 (5 bases). Germline V gives CDR1 SGHTA, CDR2 FQGTGA. Deletions cut 4 bases from V and 0 bases from J, with 13 bases between. This CDR3 contains 16 residues. CDR3 amino acids: CASSSPGGSSYNEQFF. Here the CDR3 DNA reads TGTGCCAGCAGCTCCCCGGGTGGGAGCTCCTACAATGAGCAGTTCTTC.

Concerning this clone itself: Other DNA sequences in the same sample also yield this CDR3. The V gene is TRBV2, the J gene TRBJ2-7; 10 bases are shared with TRBD1. Germline V gene data show CDR1 as SNHLY and CDR2 as FYNNEI. With V trimmed by 8 bases and J by 2 bases, 6 bases remained unmatched. This CDR3 is 14 amino acids long. This chain's CDR3 is CASLRDRGTYEQYF. The CDR3 DNA is TGTGCCAGCCTTAGGGACAGGGGAACCTACGAGCAGTACTTC.

V and J are TRBV6-2 or TRBV6-3 and TRBJ2-2; 7 bases match TRBD2. The germline gives CDR1 MNHEY, CDR2 SVGEGT. The CDR3 has 14 residues. The trim removed 5 bases at V and 3 bases at J, leaving 3 bases unmatched. CDR3 bases: TGTGCCAGCAGTGCAGCGGGACACACCGGGGAGCTGTTTTTT. Translation: CASSAAGHTGELFF.

The genes are TRBV4-1 and TRBJ2-5, with D perhaps TRBD2 (7 bases). V was cut by 6 bases and J by 1 base, with 18 bases left in between. The CDR3 is 16 amino acids. CDR1 and CDR2 from the germline V gene are MGHRA and YSYEKL. CDR3 in amino acids: CASSLGGGRAQETQYF. The CDR3 bases are TGCGCCAGCAGTCTCGGCGGGGGCAGGGCCCAAGAGACCCAGTACTTC.

This rearrangement joins TRBV18 to TRBJ1-5; perhaps TRBD1 as D (5 bases). Germline V gene lookup returns CDR1 KGHSH and CDR2 LQKENI. V was clipped by 3 bases and J by 3 bases, with 6 bases between them. The CDR3 is made up of 13 amino acids. The CDR3, as DNA: TGTGCCAGCTCACCGGGGCTCAATCAGCCCCAGCATTTT. Translation: CASSPGLNQPQHF.